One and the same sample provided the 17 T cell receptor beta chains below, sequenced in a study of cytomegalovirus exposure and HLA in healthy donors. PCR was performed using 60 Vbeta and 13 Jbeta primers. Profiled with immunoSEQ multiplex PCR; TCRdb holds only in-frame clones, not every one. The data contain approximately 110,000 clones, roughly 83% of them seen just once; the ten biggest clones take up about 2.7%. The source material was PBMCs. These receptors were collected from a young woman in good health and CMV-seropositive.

CDR3 in amino acids: CASSPRGGTGELFF. The CDR3 DNA follows: TGCGCCAGCAGCCCCCGGGGGGGAACCGGGGAGCTGTTTTTT. V usage is TRBV4-1 and J usage is TRBJ2-2, with 8 nucleotides matching TRBD2. V lost 4 bases and J lost 5; bases outside the gene matches: 3. The CDR3 runs 14 residues. The germline CDR1 and CDR2 sequences are MGHRA and YSYEKL.

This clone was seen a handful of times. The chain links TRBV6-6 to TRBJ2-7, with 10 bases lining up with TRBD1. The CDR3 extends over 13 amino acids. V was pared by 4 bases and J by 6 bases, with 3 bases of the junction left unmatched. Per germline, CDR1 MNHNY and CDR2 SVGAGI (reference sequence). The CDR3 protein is CASSSRTGGEQYF. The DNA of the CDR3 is TGTGCCAGCAGTTCCAGGACAGGGGGCGAGCAGTACTTC.

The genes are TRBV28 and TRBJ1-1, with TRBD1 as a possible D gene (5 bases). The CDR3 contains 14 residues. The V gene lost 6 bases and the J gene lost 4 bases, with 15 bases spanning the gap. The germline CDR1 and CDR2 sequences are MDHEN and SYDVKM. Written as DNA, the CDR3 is TGTGCCAGCAGCGAAATGGGGGGAGGCACTGAAGCTTTCTTT. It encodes CASSEMGGGTEAFF.

The DNA of the CDR3 is TGTGCCAGCAGCGATCACGGGGGTGGGACTGAAGCTTTCTTT. Translated: CASSDHGGGTEAFF. V and J are TRBV21-1 and TRBJ1-1. TRBV21-1 is flagged as a pseudogene. This CDR3 is 14 amino acids long.

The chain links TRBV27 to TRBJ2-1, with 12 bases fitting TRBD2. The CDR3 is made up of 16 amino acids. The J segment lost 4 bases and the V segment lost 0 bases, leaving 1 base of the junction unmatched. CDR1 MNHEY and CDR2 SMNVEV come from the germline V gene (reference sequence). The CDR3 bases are TGTGCCAGCAGTTTATCGGGACTAGCGGGTTACAATGAGCAGTTCTTC. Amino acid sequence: CASSLSGLAGYNEQFF.

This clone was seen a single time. The CDR3 DNA sequence: TGTTCTAGCAGCCATACCTATGATGTCTTACAAGAGACCCAGTACTTC. It codes for CSSSHTYDVLQETQYF. The chain combines TRBV7-9 with TRBJ2-5; D is perhaps TRBD2 (5 bases). Germline lookup yields CDR1 SEHNR and CDR2 FQNEAQ (reference sequence). This CDR3 comprises 16 residues.

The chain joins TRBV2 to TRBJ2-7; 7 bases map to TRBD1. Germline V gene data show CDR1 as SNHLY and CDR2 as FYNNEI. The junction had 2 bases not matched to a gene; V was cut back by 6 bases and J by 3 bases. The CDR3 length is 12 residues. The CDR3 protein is CASSWDSYEQYF. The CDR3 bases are TGTGCCAGCAGCTGGGACAGCTACGAGCAGTACTTC.

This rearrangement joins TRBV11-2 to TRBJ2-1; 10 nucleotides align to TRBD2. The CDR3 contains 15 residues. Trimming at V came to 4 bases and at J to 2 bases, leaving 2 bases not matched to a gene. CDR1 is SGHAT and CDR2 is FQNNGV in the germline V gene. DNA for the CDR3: TGTGCCAGCAGCTCCACTAGCGGGACCTACAATGAGCAGTTCTTC. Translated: CASSSTSGTYNEQFF. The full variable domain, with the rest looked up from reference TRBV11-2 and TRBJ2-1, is EAGVAQSPRYKIIEKRQSVAFWCNPISGHATLYWYQQILGQGPKLLIQFQNNGVVDDSQLPKDRFSAERLKGVDSTLKIQPAKLEDSAVYLCASSSTSGTYNEQFFGPGTRLTVL.

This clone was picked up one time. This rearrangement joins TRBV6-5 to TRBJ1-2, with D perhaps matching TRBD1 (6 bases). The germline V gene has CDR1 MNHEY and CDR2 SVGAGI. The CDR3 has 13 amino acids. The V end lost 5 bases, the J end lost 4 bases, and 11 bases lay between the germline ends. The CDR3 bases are TGTGCCAGCAGTCTCCCGACAGGCTATGGCTACACCTTC. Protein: CASSLPTGYGYTF.

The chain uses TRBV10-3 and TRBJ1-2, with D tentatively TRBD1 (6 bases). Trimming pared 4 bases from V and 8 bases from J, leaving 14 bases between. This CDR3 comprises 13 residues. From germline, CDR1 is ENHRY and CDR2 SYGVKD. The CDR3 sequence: CAISVQGLDGYTF. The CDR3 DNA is TGTGCCATCAGTGTCCAGGGGTTGGACGGCTACACCTTC.

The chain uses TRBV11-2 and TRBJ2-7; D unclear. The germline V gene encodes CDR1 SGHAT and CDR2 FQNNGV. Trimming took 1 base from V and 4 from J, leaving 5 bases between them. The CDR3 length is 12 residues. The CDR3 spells CASSLGLYEQYF. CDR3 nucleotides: TGTGCCAGCAGCTTAGGTCTTTACGAGCAGTACTTC.

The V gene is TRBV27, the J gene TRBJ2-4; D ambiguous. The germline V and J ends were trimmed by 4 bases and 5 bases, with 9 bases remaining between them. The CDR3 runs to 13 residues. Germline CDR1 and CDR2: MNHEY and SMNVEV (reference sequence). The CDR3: CASSSNTENIQYF. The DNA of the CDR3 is TGTGCCAGCAGTTCCAACACAGAAAACATTCAGTACTTC.

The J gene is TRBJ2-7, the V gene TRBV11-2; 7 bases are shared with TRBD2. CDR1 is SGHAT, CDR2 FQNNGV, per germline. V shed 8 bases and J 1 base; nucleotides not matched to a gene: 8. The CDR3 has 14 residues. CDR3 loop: CASGRAVDSYEQYF. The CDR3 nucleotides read TGTGCCAGCGGGAGGGCCGTCGATTCCTACGAGCAGTACTTC. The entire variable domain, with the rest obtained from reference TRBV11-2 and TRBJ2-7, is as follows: EAGVAQSPRYKIIEKRQSVAFWCNPISGHATLYWYQQILGQGPKLLIQFQNNGVVDDSQLPKDRFSAERLKGVDSTLKIQPAKLEDSAVYLCASGRAVDSYEQYFGPGTRLTVT.

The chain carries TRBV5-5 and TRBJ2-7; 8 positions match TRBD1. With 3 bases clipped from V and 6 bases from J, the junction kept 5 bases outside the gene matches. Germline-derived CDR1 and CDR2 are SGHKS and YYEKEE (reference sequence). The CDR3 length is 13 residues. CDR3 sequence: CASSSTGDLEQYF. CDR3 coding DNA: TGTGCCAGCAGCTCGACAGGGGATCTCGAGCAGTACTTC.

Written as DNA, the CDR3 is TGTGCCAGCAGCTTAGTGGTCACAGGGGCGCCCACTGAAGCTTTCTTT. This encodes CASSLVVTGAPTEAFF. V gene TRBV11-3 combines with J gene TRBJ1-1, with 7 bases aligning to TRBD1. The CDR3 contains 16 residues. V shed 1 base, J shed 4 bases, and the junction held 9 bases outside the gene matches. From germline, CDR1 is SGHNT and CDR2 YENEEA.

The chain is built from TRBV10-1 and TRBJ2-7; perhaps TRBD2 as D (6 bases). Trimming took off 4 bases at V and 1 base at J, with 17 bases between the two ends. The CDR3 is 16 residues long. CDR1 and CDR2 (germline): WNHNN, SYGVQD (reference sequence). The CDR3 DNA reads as TGCGCCAGCAGTGGGATCAGTACCGGGGGTTCCTACGAGCAGTACTTC. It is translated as CASSGISTGGSYEQYF.

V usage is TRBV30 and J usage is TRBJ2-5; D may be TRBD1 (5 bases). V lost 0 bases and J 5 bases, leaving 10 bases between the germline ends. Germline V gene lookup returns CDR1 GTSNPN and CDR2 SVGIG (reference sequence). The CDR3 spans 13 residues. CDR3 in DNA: TGTGCCTGGAGTGTACAGGACGGGGAGACCCAGTACTTC. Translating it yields CAWSVQDGETQYF.